In its sample, the clone carrying this TCR beta chain was seen a few times. Its antigen is unidentified. This sample was included in a study of lymphopenia after photon versus proton radiotherapy. General study points: After the lymphocyte nadir, photon-treated repertoires showed oligoclonal expansion, especially of CD8+ Temra cells. Photon-treated patients lost naive T cells and TCR diversity; proton-treated stayed stable.

The CDR3 consists of 16 residues. V gave up 5 bases and J gave up 1 base; unmatched junction bases: 10. The V gene's germline CDR1 is SEHNR and CDR2 FQNEAQ (reference sequence). Clones were read by immunoSEQ multiplex PCR, and TCRdb kept only the in-frame ones, dropping some. The top ten clones hold around 2% of a sample with about 58,000 clones, less than 85% of them seen once. This clonotype was obtained from a man aged 60 to 75 with pancreatic cancer. The V call is TRBV7-9, the J call TRBJ1-1, with TRBD1 matching over 7 bases. Material: peripheral blood, obtained from a patient treated with proton-based radiotherapy. For the CDR3, the DNA is TGTGCCAGCAGCGAGACCCAACAGGGGTGGAACACTGAAGCTTTCTTT. This sequence encodes CASSETQQGWNTEAFF.